This record concerns one T cell receptor beta chain sequence. Its antigen is currently unknown. The data derive from a study of cytomegalovirus exposure and HLA in healthy donors. Study-wide context: Among the roughly 370 genotyped donors, 65% to 85% were placed in the Caucasian-associated ancestry cluster. General study findings and limits: Reports showed the classifier diagnosing cytomegalovirus status with high specificity and sensitivity. A further, later analysis showed that HLA-associated TCR beta chains (compared with equally common others) were more clonally expanded.

Germline V gene lookup returns CDR1 SGHKS and CDR2 YYEKEE (reference sequence). The CDR3 spans 16 residues. V trimming: 4 bases; J trimming: 1 base; junction bases outside the gene matches: 9. Researchers ran the PCR with 60 Vbeta and 13 Jbeta primers. Libraries were prepared by immunoSEQ multiplex PCR; TCRdb keeps only in-frame clonotypes and omits some of them. The table shows 180,000 or so clones, with 70% to 90% occurring only once. The sequencing input was PBMCs. This sequence originates from a young woman in good health and CMV-seronegative. The chain recombines TRBV5-5 with TRBJ2-3; 7 nucleotides agree with TRBD1. CDR3 protein: CASSTAGGRGTDTQYF. CDR3 sequence (DNA): TGTGCCAGCAGCACCGCAGGGGGTCGAGGCACAGATACGCAGTATTTT.